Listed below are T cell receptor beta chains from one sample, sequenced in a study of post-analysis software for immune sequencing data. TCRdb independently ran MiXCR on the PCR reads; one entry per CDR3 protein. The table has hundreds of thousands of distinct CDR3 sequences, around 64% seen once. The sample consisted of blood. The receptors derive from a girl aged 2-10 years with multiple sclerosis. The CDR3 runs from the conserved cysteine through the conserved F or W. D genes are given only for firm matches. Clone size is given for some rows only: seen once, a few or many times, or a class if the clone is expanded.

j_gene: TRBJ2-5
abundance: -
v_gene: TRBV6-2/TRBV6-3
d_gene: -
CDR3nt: TGTGCCAGCAGTTACTCTAGCCTCTCTTCGACCCAGTACTTC
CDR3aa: CASSYSSLSSTQYF

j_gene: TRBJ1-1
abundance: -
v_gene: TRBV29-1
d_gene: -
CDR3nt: TGCAGCGTTGCACAGGGAGGGACTGAAGCTTTCTTT
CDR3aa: CSVAQGGTEAFF

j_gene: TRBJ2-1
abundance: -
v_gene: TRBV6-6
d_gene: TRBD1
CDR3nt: TGTGCCAGCAAGCCAGGGGGTCGCAATGAGCAGTTTTTC
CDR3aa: CASKPGGRNEQFF

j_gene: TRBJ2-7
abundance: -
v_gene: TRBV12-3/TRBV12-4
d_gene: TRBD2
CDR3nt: TGTGCCAGCAGATCCGGACTAGCGGGAGCCTACGAGCAGTACTTC
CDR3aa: CASRSGLAGAYEQYF

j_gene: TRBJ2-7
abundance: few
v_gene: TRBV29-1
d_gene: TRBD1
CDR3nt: TGCAGCGCCAGTCGGACAGGGGGCTACGAGCAGTACTTC
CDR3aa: CSASRTGGYEQYF

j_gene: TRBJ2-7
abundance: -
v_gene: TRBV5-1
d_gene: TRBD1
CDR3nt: TGCGCCAGCAGCCCAAACCAGGGGGCGGGTTTCGCCTACGAGCAGTACTTC
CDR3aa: CASSPNQGAGFAYEQYF

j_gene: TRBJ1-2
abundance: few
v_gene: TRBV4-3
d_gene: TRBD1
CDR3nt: TGCGCCAGCAGCCAAGATCGAGGGCAGGGGGCAGACTATGGCTACACCTTC
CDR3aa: CASSQDRGQGADYGYTF

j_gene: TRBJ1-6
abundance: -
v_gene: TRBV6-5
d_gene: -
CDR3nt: TGTGCCAGCAGTTGGAGGACGGAATCCTATTCACCCCTCCACTTT
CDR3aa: CASSWRTESYSPLHF

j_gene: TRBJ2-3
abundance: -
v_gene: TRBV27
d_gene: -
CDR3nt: TGTGCCAGCAGTTTATCCCCGCAGGATACGCAGTATTTT
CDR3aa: CASSLSPQDTQYF

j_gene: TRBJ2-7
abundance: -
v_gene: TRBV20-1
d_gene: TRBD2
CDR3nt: TGCAGTGCTCCAATGGGGGCGGGGGGCTACGAGCAGTACTTC
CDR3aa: CSAPMGAGGYEQYF

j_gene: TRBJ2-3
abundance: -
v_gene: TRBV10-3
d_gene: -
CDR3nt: TGTGCCATCAGTGAAGGGGGGACGGCTAGCACAGATACGCAGTATTTT
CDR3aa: CAISEGGTASTDTQYF

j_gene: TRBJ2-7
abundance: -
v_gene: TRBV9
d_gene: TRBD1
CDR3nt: TGTGCCAGCAGCGTAACAGGGGACCCCTACGAGCAGTACTTC
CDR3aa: CASSVTGDPYEQYF

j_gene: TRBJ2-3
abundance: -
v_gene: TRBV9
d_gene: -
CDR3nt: TGTGCCAGCAGCGTGAGCTGGGGCGAAGATACGCAGTATTTT
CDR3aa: CASSVSWGEDTQYF

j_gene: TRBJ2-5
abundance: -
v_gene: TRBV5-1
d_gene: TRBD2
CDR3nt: TGCGCCAGCAGCTGGGAGGGGAGTCCCCCGGAGACCCAGTACTTC
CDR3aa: CASSWEGSPPETQYF

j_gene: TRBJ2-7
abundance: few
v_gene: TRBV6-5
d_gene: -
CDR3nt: TGTGCCAGCAGACTTTCCGGGACCCAACCCTACGAGCAGTACTTC
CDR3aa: CASRLSGTQPYEQYF

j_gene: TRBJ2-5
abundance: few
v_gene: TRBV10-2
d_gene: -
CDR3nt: TGCGCCAGCAGAGGTGCAGAGACCCAGTACTTC
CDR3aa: CASRGAETQYF

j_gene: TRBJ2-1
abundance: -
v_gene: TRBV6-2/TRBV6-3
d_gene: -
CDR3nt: TGTGCCAGCAGGCCCTCACTTCACTACAATGAGCAGTTCTTC
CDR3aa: CASRPSLHYNEQFF

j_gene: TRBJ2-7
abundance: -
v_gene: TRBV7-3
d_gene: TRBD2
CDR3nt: TGTGCCAGCAGCCCCCGGGGGGGGCCCTTCAACGAGCAGTACTTC
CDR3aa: CASSPRGGPFNEQYF

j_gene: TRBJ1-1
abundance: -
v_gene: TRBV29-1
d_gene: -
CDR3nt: TGCAGCGTTGTATCTACTGAAGCTTTCTTT
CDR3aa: CSVVSTEAFF

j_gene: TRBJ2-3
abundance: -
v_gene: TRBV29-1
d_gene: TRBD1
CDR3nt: TGCAGCGTTGGGGGGACAGGGGTATCAGATACGCAGTATTTT
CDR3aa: CSVGGTGVSDTQYF

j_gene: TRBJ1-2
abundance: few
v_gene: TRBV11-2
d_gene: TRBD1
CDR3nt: TGTGCCAGCAGCTTGACGACAGGGGCAAGCAACTATGGCTACACCTTC
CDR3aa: CASSLTTGASNYGYTF

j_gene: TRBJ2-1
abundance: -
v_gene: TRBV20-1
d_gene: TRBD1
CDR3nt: TGCAGTGCTTCGGGGACAGGGAACGATTATGAGCAGTTCTTC
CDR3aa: CSASGTGNDYEQFF

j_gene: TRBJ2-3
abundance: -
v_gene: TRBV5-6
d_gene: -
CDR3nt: TGTGCCAGCAGCTTGGCCCAGGGCAGAGATACGCAGTATTTT
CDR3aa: CASSLAQGRDTQYF

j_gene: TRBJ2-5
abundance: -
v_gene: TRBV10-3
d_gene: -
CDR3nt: TGTGCCATCAGTGAGGTACCCCCCCGGGACGATCAAGAGACCCAGTACTTC
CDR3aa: CAISEVPPRDDQETQYF

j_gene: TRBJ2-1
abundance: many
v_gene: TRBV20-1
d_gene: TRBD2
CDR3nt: TGCAGTGCTCGACTAGCGGGAGGGTCGCCGAGGTACAATGAGCAGTTCTTC
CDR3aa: CSARLAGGSPRYNEQFF

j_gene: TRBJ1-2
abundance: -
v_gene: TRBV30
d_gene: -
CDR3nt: TGTGCCTGGAGTTATAGGGATGGCTACACCTTC
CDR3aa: CAWSYRDGYTF

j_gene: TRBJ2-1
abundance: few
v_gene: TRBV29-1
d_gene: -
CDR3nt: TGCAGCGGCCGGGACTTCTACAATGAGCAGTTCTTC
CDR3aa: CSGRDFYNEQFF

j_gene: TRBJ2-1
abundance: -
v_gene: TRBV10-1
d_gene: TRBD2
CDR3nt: TGCGCCAGCAGTGATGTAGCGGGAGGGCACAACGGGGAGCAGTTCTTC
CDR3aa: CASSDVAGGHNGEQFF

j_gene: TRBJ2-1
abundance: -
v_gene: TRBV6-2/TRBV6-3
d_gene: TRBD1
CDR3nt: TGTGCCAGCGGACGACAGGGACCAAACAATGAGCAGGTCTTC
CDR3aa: CASGRQGPNNEQVF

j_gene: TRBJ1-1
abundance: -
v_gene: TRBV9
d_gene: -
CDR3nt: TGTGCCAGCAGCGGCCTCGGGCCGCGGGCTTTCTTT
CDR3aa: CASSGLGPRAFF

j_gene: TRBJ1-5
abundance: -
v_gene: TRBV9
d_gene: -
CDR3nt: TGTGCCAGCAGCCCCTCCCCAGATGACCAGCCCCAGCATTTT
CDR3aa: CASSPSPDDQPQHF

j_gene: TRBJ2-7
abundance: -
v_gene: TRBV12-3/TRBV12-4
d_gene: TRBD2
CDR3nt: TGTGCCAGCAGCCCGACTAGCGGGAAAGCGTACGAGCAGTACTTC
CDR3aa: CASSPTSGKAYEQYF

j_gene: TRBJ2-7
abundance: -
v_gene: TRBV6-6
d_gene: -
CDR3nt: TGTGCCAGCAGTTACCGGGGGACAGCCGAGGCCTACGAGCAGTACTTC
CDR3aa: CASSYRGTAEAYEQYF

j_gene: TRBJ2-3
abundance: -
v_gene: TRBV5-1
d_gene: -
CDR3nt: TGCGCCAGCAGCTTGGGGGACGGTAGCACAGATACGCAGTATTTT
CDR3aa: CASSLGDGSTDTQYF

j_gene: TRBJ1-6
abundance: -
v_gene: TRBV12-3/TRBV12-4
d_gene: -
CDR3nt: TGTGCCAGCAGTTTTGTGGGGGGCTCCTATAATTCACCCCTCCACTTT
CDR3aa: CASSFVGGSYNSPLHF

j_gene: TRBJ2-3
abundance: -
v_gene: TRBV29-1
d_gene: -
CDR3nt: TGCAGCGTTGAAGTAGGGGCGGGAGATACGCAGTATTTT
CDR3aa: CSVEVGAGDTQYF

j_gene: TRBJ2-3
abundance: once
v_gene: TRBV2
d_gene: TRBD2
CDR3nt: TGTGGATCTAGCGGGAGGATGGAGGATACGCAGTATTTT
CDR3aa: CGSSGRMEDTQYF

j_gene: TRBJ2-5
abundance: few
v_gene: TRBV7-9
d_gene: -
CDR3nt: TGTGCCAGCAGCTTAGCGCTCGCCAGGGAAGAGACCCAGTACTTC
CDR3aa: CASSLALAREETQYF

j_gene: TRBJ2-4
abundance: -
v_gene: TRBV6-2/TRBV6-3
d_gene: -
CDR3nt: TGTGCCACCCGGTTAACCGTACAGGGAGTGGACATTCAGTACTTC
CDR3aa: CATRLTVQGVDIQYF

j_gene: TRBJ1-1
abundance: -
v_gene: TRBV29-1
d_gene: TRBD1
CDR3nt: TGCAGCGTGATATCAGGGGGCAGGTTGGACACTGAAGCTTTCTTT
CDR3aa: CSVISGGRLDTEAFF

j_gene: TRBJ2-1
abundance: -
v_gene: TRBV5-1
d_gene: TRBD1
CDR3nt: TGCGCCAGCAGGCGGACAGGGGGGGCCTACAATGAGCAGTTCTTC
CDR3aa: CASRRTGGAYNEQFF

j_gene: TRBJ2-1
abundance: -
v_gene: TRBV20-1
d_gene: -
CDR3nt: TGCAGTGCTAGATATGCCGCCACCTACAATGAGCAGTTCTTC
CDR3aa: CSARYAATYNEQFF

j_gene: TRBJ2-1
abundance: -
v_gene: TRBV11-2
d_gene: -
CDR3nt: TGTGCCAGCAGCCCCCCGAGTGGTGAGCAGTTCTTC
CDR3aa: CASSPPSGEQFF

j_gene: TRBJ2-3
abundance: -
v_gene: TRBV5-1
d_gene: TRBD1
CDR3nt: TGCGCCAGCAGCTTTGACAGGGGCCACACAGATACGCAGTATTTT
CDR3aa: CASSFDRGHTDTQYF

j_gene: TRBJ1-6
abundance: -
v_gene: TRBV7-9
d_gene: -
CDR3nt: TGTGCCAGCAGCTTAGGAGGAGTCGCGAGCTCCTATAATTCACCCCTCCACTTT
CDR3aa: CASSLGGVASSYNSPLHF

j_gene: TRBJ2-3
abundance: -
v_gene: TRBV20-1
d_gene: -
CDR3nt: TGCAGTGGGGGTCCTGGGGATACGCAGTATTTT
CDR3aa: CSGGPGDTQYF

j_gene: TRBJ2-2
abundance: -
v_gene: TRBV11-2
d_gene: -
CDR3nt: TGTGCCAGCAGCTTAGGGGGACCCGGGGAGCTGTTTTTT
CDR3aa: CASSLGGPGELFF

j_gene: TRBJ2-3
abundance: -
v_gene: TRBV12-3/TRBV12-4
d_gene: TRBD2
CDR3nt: TGTGCCAGCAGTTTATGGCTAGCGGGCACAGATACGCAGTATTTT
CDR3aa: CASSLWLAGTDTQYF

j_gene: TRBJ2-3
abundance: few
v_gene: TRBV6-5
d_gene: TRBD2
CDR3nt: TGTGCCAGCAGTTATGCTAGCGGGATTCCTCCATCGACAGATACGCAGTATTTT
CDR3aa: CASSYASGIPPSTDTQYF

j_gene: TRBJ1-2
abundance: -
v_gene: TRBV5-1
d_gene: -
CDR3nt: TGCGCCAGCAGCTTGGAAGGGGCGGATGGCTACACCTTC
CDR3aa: CASSLEGADGYTF

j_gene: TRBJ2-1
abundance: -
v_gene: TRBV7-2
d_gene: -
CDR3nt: TGTGCCAGCAGCTTATTGGCGGGGATATACAATGAGCAGTTCTTC
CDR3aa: CASSLLAGIYNEQFF

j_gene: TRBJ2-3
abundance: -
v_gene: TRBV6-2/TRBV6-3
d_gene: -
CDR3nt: TGTGCCAGCAGTTACAGGGAGACAGATACGCAGTATTTT
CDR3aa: CASSYRETDTQYF

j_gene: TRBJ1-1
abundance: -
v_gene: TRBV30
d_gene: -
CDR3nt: TGTGCCTGGAGTGTACAGGCCCCCTACACTGAAGCTTTCTTT
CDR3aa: CAWSVQAPYTEAFF

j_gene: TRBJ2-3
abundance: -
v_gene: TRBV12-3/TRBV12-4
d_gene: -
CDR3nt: TGTGCCAGCAGTTTGAGCGGGCCCCCGATCACAGATACGCAGTATTTT
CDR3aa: CASSLSGPPITDTQYF

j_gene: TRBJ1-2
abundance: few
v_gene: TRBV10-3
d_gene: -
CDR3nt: TGTGCCATCAGTGAGCCAGACCCGGGACGAAAGGGCTACACCTTC
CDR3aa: CAISEPDPGRKGYTF

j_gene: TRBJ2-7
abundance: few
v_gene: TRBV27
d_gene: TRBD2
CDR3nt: TGTGCCAGCAGACCTCGGGAGGCCGGCTCCTACGAGCAGTACTTC
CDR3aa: CASRPREAGSYEQYF

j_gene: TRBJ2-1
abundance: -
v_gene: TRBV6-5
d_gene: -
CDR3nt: TGTGCCAGCAGTTACTCGAACGTACAGGAGCAGTTCTTC
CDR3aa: CASSYSNVQEQFF

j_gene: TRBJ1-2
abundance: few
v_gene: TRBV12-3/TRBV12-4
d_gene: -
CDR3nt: TGTGCCAGCAGTTTGAGGGCTTATGGCTACACCTTC
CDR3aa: CASSLRAYGYTF

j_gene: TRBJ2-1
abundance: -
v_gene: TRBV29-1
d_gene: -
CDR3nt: TGCAGCGCCAAGGTATTCAGCTCCTACAATGAGCAGTTCTTC
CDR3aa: CSAKVFSSYNEQFF

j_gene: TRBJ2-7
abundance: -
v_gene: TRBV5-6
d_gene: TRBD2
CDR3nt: TGTGCCAGCAGCCGGGGCCCCGCGGGAGGCTACGAGCAGTACTTC
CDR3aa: CASSRGPAGGYEQYF